This TCR beta chain appears in the sequencing data of a study of blood T cell repertoires in COVID-19. On the study more broadly: Sites in the United States, Italy and Spain provided acute and convalescent COVID-19 samples. PBMCs, B-cell-depleted T cells, or T cells provided the cDNA or gDNA that made up the material.

Original handling: The authors estimated nucleated cell counts from reference gene primer amplification. Using immunoSEQ multiplex PCR, the repertoire was profiled, and TCRdb retains in-frame clones only, with some absent. From that table come the V and J calls and clone size; the DNA was used to work out D and trimming. The sample records around 270,000 clones, 84% being singletons. This CDR3 comprises 15 residues. The V and J ends lost 3 bases and 3 bases, in that order; junction bases with no gene match: 5. Germline V gives CDR1 SGHAT, CDR2 FQNNGV. Material for sequencing was peripheral blood. V and J are TRBV11-2 and TRBJ1-5; 7 positions match TRBD1. This receptor was obtained from a man between 60 and 70 years old with acute or convalescent COVID-19. The CDR3 nucleotides are TGTGCCAGCAGCTTGTCACAGGGGAACAATCAGCCCCAGCATTTT. This gives the protein CASSLSQGNNQPQHF.